This T cell receptor (beta chain) is drawn from a study of OX40 agonist ivuxolimab in advanced cancers. General study results and limits: More expanded clones were found, on average, in CD8+ than in CD4+ T cells.

Notes on this clone: What it binds is not known.

This CDR3 spans 13 amino acids. Trimming cost V 0 bases and J 2 bases, with 6 bases left between them. CDR1 is SGHNT, CDR2 YYREEE, per germline (reference sequence). Using immunoSEQ multiplex PCR, the repertoire was profiled, and TCRdb retains in-frame clones only, with some absent. The sample shows 70,000 or so clones, roughly 80% of them seen only once. This TCR was recovered from an adult with an advanced solid tumor such as melanoma, head and neck, liver or kidney cancer. Sequenced material: CD4+ or CD8+ T cells sorted from blood, taken in a trial of the OX40 agonist ivuxolimab. The V and J genes are TRBV5-4 and TRBJ2-7; unclear D gene. The CDR3 DNA reads as TGTGCCAGCAGCTTGGGCTGGACCTACGAGCAGTACTTC. It translates to CASSLGWTYEQYF.